The 7 T cell receptor beta chains below all came from one sample that was sequenced in a study of cytomegalovirus exposure and HLA in healthy donors. Primers for the PCR totalled 60 Vbeta and 13 Jbeta. The method was immunoSEQ multiplex PCR; TCRdb's version includes in-frame clones alone and lacks a portion of them. The sample contains more than 100,000 clones, roughly 80% of which appear only once. Sample: PBMCs. The receptors here all came from a man aged 35 to 55 in good health and CMV-seronegative.

The V call is TRBV18, the J call TRBJ2-2; perhaps TRBD2 as D (5 bases). Trimming took 3 bases from V and 6 from J, leaving 11 bases between them. The CDR3 has 14 amino acids. Germline-derived CDR1 and CDR2 are KGHSH and LQKENI. CDR3: CASSPGPRAGELFF. The CDR3 DNA reads as TGTGCCAGCTCACCGGGCCCGAGGGCCGGGGAGCTGTTTTTT.

The chain carries TRBV28 and TRBJ1-2; TRBD1 agrees at 8 bases. The junction had 10 bases not matched to a gene; V was cut back by 10 bases and J by 6 bases. Germline V gene sequence: CDR1 MDHEN, CDR2 SYDVKM. CDR3 length: 13 amino acids. CDR3 DNA: TGTGCCATCAAGACAGGGGCTGGGGATGGCTACACCTTC. Protein product: CAIKTGAGDGYTF.

The chain is built from TRBV7-9 and TRBJ2-6, with D possibly TRBD2 on 7 matching bases. This CDR3 contains 15 residues. Germline V gene lookup returns CDR1 SEHNR and CDR2 FQNEAQ (reference sequence). V was pared by 3 bases and J by 3 bases, with 9 bases between. CDR3 bases: TGTGCCAGCAGCTTCGGGGGGCTTGGGGCCAACGTCCTGACTTTC. This translates into CASSFGGLGANVLTF.

The CDR3 protein is CASSGFAEQYF. CDR3 nucleotide sequence: TGTGCCAGCTCAGGTTTTGCCGAGCAGTACTTC. This sequence joins TRBV2 and TRBJ2-7; no reliable D call. Germline assignment: CDR1 SNHLY and CDR2 FYNNEI. V was trimmed by 8 bases and J by 6 bases, leaving 11 bases between them. The CDR3 spans 11 residues.

The chain has TRBV13 and TRBJ2-1; D might be TRBD1 (6 bases). The germline CDR1 and CDR2 sequences are PRHDT and FYEKMQ (reference sequence). Deletions cut 4 bases from V and 8 bases from J, with 15 bases between. The CDR3 sequence is 14 residues long. The CDR3 loop reads CASSSAYRVDEQFF. The CDR3 bases are TGTGCCAGCAGCTCAGCGTACAGGGTGGATGAGCAGTTCTTC.

The rearrangement links TRBV19 to TRBJ1-4, with 9 nucleotides matching TRBD1. In germline, CDR1 is LNHDA, CDR2 SQIVND (reference sequence). V was pared by 5 bases and J by 0 bases, with 10 bases of the junction left unmatched. The CDR3 is 18 residues long. CDR3 nucleotide sequence: TGTGCCAGTAGTCACGGGACAGGGCGCATCGCAACTAATGAAAAACTGTTTTTT. Translation: CASSHGTGRIATNEKLFF.

This chain uses TRBV5-1 with TRBJ2-7; D perhaps matches TRBD1 (5 bases). CDR3 length equals 16 residues. Germline-derived CDR1 and CDR2 are SGHRS and YFSETQ. The ends were cut back, 0 bases at V and 12 bases at J, with 25 bases in the middle. In DNA, the CDR3 is TGCGCCAGCAGCTTGGAGGCCAGGGTGAGTAGGCCCCACTGGTACTTC. This gives the protein CASSLEARVSRPHWYF.